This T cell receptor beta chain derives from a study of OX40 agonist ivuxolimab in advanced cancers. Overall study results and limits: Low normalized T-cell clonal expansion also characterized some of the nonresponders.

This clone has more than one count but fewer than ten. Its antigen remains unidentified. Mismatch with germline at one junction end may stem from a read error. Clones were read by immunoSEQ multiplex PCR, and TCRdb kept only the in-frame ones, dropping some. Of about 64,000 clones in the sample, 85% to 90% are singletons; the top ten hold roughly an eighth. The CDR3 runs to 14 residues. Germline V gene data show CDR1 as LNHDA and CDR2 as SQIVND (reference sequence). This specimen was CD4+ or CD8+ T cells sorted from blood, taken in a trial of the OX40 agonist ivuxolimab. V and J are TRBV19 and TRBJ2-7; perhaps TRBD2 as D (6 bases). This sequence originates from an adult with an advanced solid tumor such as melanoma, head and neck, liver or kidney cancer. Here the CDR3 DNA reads TGTGCCAGTAGTTGGGGACTCCCATCCTCCGAGCAGTACTTC. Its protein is CASSWGLPSSEQYF.